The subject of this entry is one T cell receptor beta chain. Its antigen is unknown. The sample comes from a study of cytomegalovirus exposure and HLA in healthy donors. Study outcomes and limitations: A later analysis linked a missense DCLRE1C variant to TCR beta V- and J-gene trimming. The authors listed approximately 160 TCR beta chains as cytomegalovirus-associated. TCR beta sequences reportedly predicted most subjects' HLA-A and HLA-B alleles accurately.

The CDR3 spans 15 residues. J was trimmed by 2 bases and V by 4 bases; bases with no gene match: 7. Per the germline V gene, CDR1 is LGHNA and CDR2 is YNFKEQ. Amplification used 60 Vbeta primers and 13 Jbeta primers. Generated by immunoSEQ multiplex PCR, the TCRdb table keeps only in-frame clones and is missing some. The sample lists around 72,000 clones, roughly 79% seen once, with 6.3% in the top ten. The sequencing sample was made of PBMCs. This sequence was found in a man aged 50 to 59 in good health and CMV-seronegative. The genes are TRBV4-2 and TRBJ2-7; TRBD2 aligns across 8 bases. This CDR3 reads CASSRTREGAYEQYF. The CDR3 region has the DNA TGTGCCAGCAGCCGAACACGGGAGGGCGCCTACGAGCAGTACTTC.